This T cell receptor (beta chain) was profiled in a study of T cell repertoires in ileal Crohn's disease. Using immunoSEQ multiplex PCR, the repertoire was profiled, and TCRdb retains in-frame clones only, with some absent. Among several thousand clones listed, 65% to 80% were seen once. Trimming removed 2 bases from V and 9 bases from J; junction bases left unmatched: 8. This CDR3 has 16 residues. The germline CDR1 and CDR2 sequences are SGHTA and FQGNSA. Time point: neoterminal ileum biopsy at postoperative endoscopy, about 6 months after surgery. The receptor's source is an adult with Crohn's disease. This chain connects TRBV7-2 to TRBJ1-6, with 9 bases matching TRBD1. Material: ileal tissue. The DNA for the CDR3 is TGTGCCAGCAGCTTATACTCCGCGACAGGGGGTTCACCCCTCCACTTT. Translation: CASSLYSATGGSPLHF.